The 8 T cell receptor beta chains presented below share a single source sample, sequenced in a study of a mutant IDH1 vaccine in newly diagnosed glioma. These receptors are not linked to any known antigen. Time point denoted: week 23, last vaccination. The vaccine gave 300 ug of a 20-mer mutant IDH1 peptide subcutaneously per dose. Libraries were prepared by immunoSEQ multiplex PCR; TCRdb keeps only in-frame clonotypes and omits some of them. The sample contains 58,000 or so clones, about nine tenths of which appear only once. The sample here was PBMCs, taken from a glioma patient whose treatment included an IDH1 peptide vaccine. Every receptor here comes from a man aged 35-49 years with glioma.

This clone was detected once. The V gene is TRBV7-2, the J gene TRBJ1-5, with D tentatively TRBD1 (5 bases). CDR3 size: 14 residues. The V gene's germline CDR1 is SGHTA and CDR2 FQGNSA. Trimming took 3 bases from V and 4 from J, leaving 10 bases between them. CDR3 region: CASSLGRLNQPQHF. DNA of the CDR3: TGTGCCAGCAGCTTGGGGCGGCTAAATCAGCCCCAGCATTTT.

The CDR3 spells CASSQDMVNSYEQYF. CDR3 DNA: TGCGCCAGCAGCCAAGATATGGTCAACTCCTACGAGCAGTACTTC. The rearrangement uses TRBV4-1 and TRBJ2-7, with D hard to call. In germline, CDR1 is MGHRA, CDR2 YSYEKL. This CDR3 region has 15 residues. The V gene lost 0 bases and the J gene lost 0 bases, with 9 bases spanning the gap.

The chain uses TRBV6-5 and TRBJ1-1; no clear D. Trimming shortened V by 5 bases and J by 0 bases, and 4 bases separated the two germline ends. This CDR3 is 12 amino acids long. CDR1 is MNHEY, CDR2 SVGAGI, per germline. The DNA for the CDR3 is TGTGCCAGCAGTGGCCTGAACACTGAAGCTTTCTTT. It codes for CASSGLNTEAFF.

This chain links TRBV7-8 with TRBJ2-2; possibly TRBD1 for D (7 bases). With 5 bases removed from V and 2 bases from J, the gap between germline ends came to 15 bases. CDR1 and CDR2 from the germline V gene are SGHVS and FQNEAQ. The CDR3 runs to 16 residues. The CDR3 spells CASSLRRGQNTGELFF. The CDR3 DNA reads TGTGCCAGCAGCCTGCGGAGGGGGCAAAACACCGGGGAGCTGTTTTTT.

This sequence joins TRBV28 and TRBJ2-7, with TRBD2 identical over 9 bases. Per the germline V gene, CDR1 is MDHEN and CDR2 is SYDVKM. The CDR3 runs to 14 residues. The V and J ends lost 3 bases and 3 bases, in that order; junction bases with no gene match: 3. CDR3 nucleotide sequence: TGTGCCAGCAGTTTGGGCGGGAGGGGCTACGAGCAGTACTTC. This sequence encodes CASSLGGRGYEQYF. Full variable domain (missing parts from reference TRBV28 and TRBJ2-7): DVKVTQSSRYLVKRTGEKVFLECVQDMDHENMFWYRQDPGLGLRLIYFSYDVKMKEKGDIPEGYSVSREKKERFSLILESASTNQTSMYLCASSLGGRGYEQYFGPGTRLTVT.

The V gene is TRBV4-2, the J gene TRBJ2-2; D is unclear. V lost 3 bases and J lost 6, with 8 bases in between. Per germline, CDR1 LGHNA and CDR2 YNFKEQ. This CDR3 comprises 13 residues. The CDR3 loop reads CASSQLIPGELFF. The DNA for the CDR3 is TGTGCCAGCAGCCAGTTGATCCCCGGGGAGCTGTTTTTT.

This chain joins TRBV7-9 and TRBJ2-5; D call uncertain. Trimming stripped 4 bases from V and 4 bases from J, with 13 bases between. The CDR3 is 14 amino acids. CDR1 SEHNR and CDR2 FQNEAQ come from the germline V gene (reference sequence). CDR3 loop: CASSSYIIGETQYF. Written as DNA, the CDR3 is TGTGCCAGCAGCTCATACATAATTGGAGAGACCCAGTACTTC.

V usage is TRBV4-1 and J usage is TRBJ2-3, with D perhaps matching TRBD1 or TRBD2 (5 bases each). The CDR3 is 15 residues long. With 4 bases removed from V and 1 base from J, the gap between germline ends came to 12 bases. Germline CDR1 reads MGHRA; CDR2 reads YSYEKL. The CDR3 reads CASSLNQGGTDTQYF. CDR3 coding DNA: TGCGCCAGCAGCCTAAACCAGGGAGGCACAGATACGCAGTATTTT.